This T cell receptor beta chain is drawn from a study of blood T cells in healthy people across ages (dated by TCRdb to about 2015). At the level of the whole study: In model experiments, roughly one uniquely barcoded TCR beta cDNA molecule per two T cells was captured by template switching. Four age groups were formed from the donors: young (average about 17 years), middle-aged (around 41), aged (about 62) and long-lived (roughly 88). To track age-related changes in TCR beta repertoire diversity, the study relied on deep sequencing normalized with unique cDNA molecular identifiers. The study analyzed two additional independent replicas of 1 million unique cDNA reads from the same blood draw for two donors, one aged 18 to 30 and one aged 80 or older. Points the paper makes about the study in general: Since profiling was done on bulk unsorted PBMCs, naive and antigen-experienced compartments could not be conclusively compared. There was a strong correlation between observed TCR beta diversity and the percentage of naive T cells measured by flow cytometry. Estimates of total diversity from one million sequenced T cells were regarded as lower bounds and underestimates. Because the CMV infection status of the donors was unknown, age-related changes in expanded clonotypes may potentially have been confounded. Observed TCR beta diversity per million T cells fell roughly linearly with age, and a significant reduction was already apparent by age about 38. Compared with the aged group, the long-lived group had more naive CD4+ T cells, fewer expanded clones and increased TCR diversity, a pattern suggesting age selection.

Including the terminal cysteine and phenylalanine, the CDR3 comprises 12 residues. Only the CDR3 DNA is retained, 36 bases long and in frame from the first base. CDR1 LGHNT and CDR2 FRNRAP were looked up in the germline V gene. Library generation was performed with 5' RACE. These reads were obtained on an Illumina HiSeq 2500. A second PCR of about 6 to 11 cycles was performed with a sample-barcoded 5' primer and a J-beta primer mix. A unique molecular identifier was introduced onto each TCR beta cDNA molecule by a template-switch 5' adaptor carrying 12 random nucleotides. At least 2.5 million CDR3-containing paired-end reads were obtained from each sample. All of the RNA was converted into first-strand cDNA using the Mint cDNA synthesis kit, with a TRBC-specific oligonucleotide serving as the primer. Following uracil-DNA glycosylase treatment, all cDNA underwent a first 18-cycle PCR with the universal primers M1SS and BC2_uni_R. The source study handled its data this way. Each sample was normalized by randomly selecting 1 million high-quality reads, each carrying a distinct molecular identifier. Reads with shared molecular identifiers were discarded instead of being binned into consensus sequences. CDR3 identification, clonotype clustering and error correction used MiTCR with a Q25 quality threshold and the strictest error-elimination algorithm. A nonparametric unseen species model with Euler transformation was used to estimate a lower bound on total TCR beta diversity. The raw public data were reprocessed by TCRdb itself: fastp quality trimming at Q25, MiXCR clonotype calling, in-frame beta chains only. One record per CDR3 amino acid sequence lists the most common genes and DNA. TCRdb's processing, not the authors', yielded these V and J calls. The sample table holds over 750,000 distinct CDR3 sequences, of which 20% to 30% were seen once. The ten largest account for around 9.2% of the sample.

About this clonotype: There is no known antigen for this receptor. The germline gene is not matched at one end of the junction; a read error may be the cause.

Donors were 30 to 45 systemically healthy Caucasian individuals from Russia aged roughly 6 to 90 years. Roughly 9 milliliters of peripheral blood were drawn from each donor into EDTA-treated Vacutainer tubes. Ficoll-Paque density-gradient centrifugation was used to isolate PBMCs, with at least 6.5 million per sample. Total RNA, at least 6 micrograms per sample, was extracted from PBMCs with Trizol reagent. For every donor, an aliquot of PBMCs went through flow cytometry to measure the percentages of naive CD45RAhigh/CD27high T cells. This sample also appeared in a second study, on T cells of mothers and their children. The second study, in turn, reports: Nine systemically healthy Caucasian individuals, comprising three mothers and their six children, were included as donors. cDNA synthesis used all of the extracted RNA, with around 1.6 ug of RNA in each 15 ul reaction. In the second PCR, the M1S primer introduced both the sample barcodes and 2-4 random nucleotides. Over 8.5 million TCR beta CDR3 reads were obtained for each mother, and 2.5 million to 3.5 million reads were obtained for each child. In both related and unrelated pairs, thymic selection shapes the output of TCR recombination in a similar way, with inherited differences having only a minor effect. Normalized repertoire overlap was always slightly but never significantly higher in related than unrelated mother-child pairs. No persistent microchimeric T cell clones were found, with a detection sensitivity of 85 to 100 clones per million clonotypes. To look for features that set related mother-child pairs apart from unrelated individuals, the researchers ran deep NGS to compare the TCR beta repertoires of mothers and children. Mothers averaged about 40 +/- 4 years of age and children averaged around 10 +/- 4 years. After adapter ligation with NEBNext reagents, the libraries were sequenced on Illumina HiSeq 2000 with 100+100 nt paired-end reads. Mother and child libraries were prepared a month apart and sequenced in separate runs to prevent cross-contamination. For each donor, somewhere between about 450,000 and 2,000,000 distinct TCR beta clonotypes were identified. Naive TCR beta clonotypes were estimated from low-frequency clonotypes matched to each donor's FACS-determined naive share, without sorting.

This TCR was recovered from a boy younger than 18 in good health. The chain employs TRBV12-5 and TRBJ2-5; TRBD1 might be the D gene, on 5 matching bases. The sequencing sample was made of blood. The DNA sequence follows: TGTGCTAGTGGTTTAGGGGATAGGGCGTGGTTCTTC. This sequence encodes CASGLGDRAWFF.